These T cell receptor beta chains were read from a single sample in a study of T cell repertoires in cytomegalovirus infection. TCRdb fed the reads into MiXCR, producing one record per CDR3 protein. Counted here are fewer than 200,000 distinct CDR3 sequences, about 20% occurring once; the ten biggest clones make up 20% to 30%. Their cognate antigens are unknown. This material consisted of CD8+ T cells from cultured PBMCs, taken from culture after CMV antigen stimulation. The origin of the receptors is a human donor in good health (CMV status not recorded). Some clones in this sample may be carry-over from other donors' samples. Each CDR3 is given without its conserved first and last residue. Fields, in order: CDR3 protein, V gene, J gene.

cdr3_aa: ASQQKNIQY
v_call: TRBV27
j_call: TRBJ2-4

cdr3_aa: ASSFLGTGDNGYGYT
v_call: TRBV7-8
j_call: TRBJ1-2

cdr3_aa: ASSQGQGRAGELF
v_call: TRBV4-1
j_call: TRBJ2-2

cdr3_aa: ASSPQGPEAF
v_call: TRBV5-4
j_call: TRBJ1-1

cdr3_aa: ASSPAPQGKTQY
v_call: TRBV27
j_call: TRBJ2-3

cdr3_aa: ASSQEEWNYGYT
v_call: TRBV4-3
j_call: TRBJ1-2

cdr3_aa: ASSLSQGAQETQY
v_call: TRBV7-9
j_call: TRBJ2-5

cdr3_aa: ASSQEINYGYT
v_call: TRBV4-3
j_call: TRBJ1-2

cdr3_aa: AVRGPPAGEQF
v_call: TRBV6-1
j_call: TRBJ2-1

cdr3_aa: ASSLRRLAGTTDTQY
v_call: TRBV27
j_call: TRBJ2-3

cdr3_aa: ASSTLAGGNNNEQF
v_call: TRBV6-6
j_call: TRBJ2-1

cdr3_aa: ASSLAGRTASYEQY
v_call: TRBV7-8
j_call: TRBJ2-7

cdr3_aa: ASSLSLAGGGSYNEQF
v_call: TRBV28
j_call: TRBJ2-1

cdr3_aa: ASSAGVGTGNTEAF
v_call: TRBV7-9
j_call: TRBJ1-1

cdr3_aa: ASRGDGVNTEAF
v_call: TRBV6-2/TRBV6-3
j_call: TRBJ1-1

cdr3_aa: ASSLIGFGANVLT
v_call: TRBV7-8
j_call: TRBJ2-6

cdr3_aa: SVKTGATYEQY
v_call: TRBV29-1
j_call: TRBJ2-7

cdr3_aa: SARDLERGGYEQY
v_call: TRBV20-1
j_call: TRBJ2-7

cdr3_aa: ASSTRDRGVRKQY
v_call: TRBV12-3/TRBV12-4
j_call: TRBJ2-7

cdr3_aa: ASSLVAGDRRDNEQF
v_call: TRBV7-2
j_call: TRBJ2-1

cdr3_aa: ASSFDSYEQY
v_call: TRBV12-3/TRBV12-4
j_call: TRBJ2-7

cdr3_aa: ASSLVDRGGAEAF
v_call: TRBV7-2
j_call: TRBJ1-1

cdr3_aa: ASSLWTSGGAYEQY
v_call: TRBV7-8
j_call: TRBJ2-7

cdr3_aa: ASSLYLTDTQY
v_call: TRBV7-9
j_call: TRBJ2-3

cdr3_aa: ASSYSGSNEKLF
v_call: TRBV6-5
j_call: TRBJ1-4

cdr3_aa: ASSIPQLLTSGNTIY
v_call: TRBV19
j_call: TRBJ1-3

cdr3_aa: ASSWDRGPNTEAF
v_call: TRBV7-9
j_call: TRBJ1-1

cdr3_aa: ASRLGGTNEKLF
v_call: TRBV7-6
j_call: TRBJ1-4

cdr3_aa: ATRTTGDYGELF
v_call: TRBV24-1
j_call: TRBJ2-2

cdr3_aa: ASRSDTPHGYT
v_call: TRBV7-9
j_call: TRBJ1-2

cdr3_aa: ASSFSRGRTDTQY
v_call: TRBV7-8
j_call: TRBJ2-3

cdr3_aa: ASSDEDRGGNQPQH
v_call: TRBV6-4
j_call: TRBJ1-5

cdr3_aa: ASSLSGKPYEQY
v_call: TRBV28
j_call: TRBJ2-7

cdr3_aa: ASREEEYTEAF
v_call: TRBV28
j_call: TRBJ1-1

cdr3_aa: ASSRRDRGVTEAF
v_call: TRBV5-1
j_call: TRBJ1-1

cdr3_aa: ASSEVAGGPDTQY
v_call: TRBV6-4
j_call: TRBJ2-3

cdr3_aa: ASSRIGRNNYGYT
v_call: TRBV4-1
j_call: TRBJ1-2

cdr3_aa: ASSFRIDGGTSYEQY
v_call: TRBV6-5
j_call: TRBJ2-7

cdr3_aa: ASNPIGQGLAGYT
v_call: TRBV28
j_call: TRBJ1-2

cdr3_aa: AISESNLAGPNYGYT
v_call: TRBV10-3
j_call: TRBJ1-2

cdr3_aa: ASSQETGKENYGYT
v_call: TRBV4-1
j_call: TRBJ1-2

cdr3_aa: ASSVTGQGLYNEQF
v_call: TRBV7-9
j_call: TRBJ2-1

cdr3_aa: ASSLSRVGATEAF
v_call: TRBV7-3
j_call: TRBJ1-1

cdr3_aa: ASSPNGDNPGNTIY
v_call: TRBV4-1
j_call: TRBJ1-3

cdr3_aa: ASSPGQGARYEQY
v_call: TRBV5-6
j_call: TRBJ2-7